The T cell receptor beta chain described here comes from a study of shared T cell receptors in the human thymus. The germline gives CDR1 ENHRY, CDR2 SYGVKD. The CDR3 extends over 14 amino acids. The V gene lost 3 bases and the J gene lost 1 base, with 7 bases spanning the gap. Profiled with immunoSEQ multiplex PCR; TCRdb holds only in-frame clones, not every one. The sample includes 500,000 to 850,000 clones, around 87% of them seen just once. The same sample was also studied in work on human thymus T cells.

The TCR originated in a boy in the first two years of life with a congenital heart defect. The V and J genes are TRBV10-3 and TRBJ1-5, with a possible D match to TRBD1 (5 bases). Sequencing used thymocytes. As DNA, the CDR3 is TGTGCCATCAGTGATTACAGGAGCAATCAGCCCCAGCATTTT. Its protein is CAISDYRSNQPQHF.